A selection of T cell receptor beta chains follows, all from one sample in a study of shared clonotypes between healthy human individuals. Profiling relied on immunoSEQ multiplex PCR, and the TCRdb table lists in-frame clones only, not all of them. The table records 980,000 or so clones, around three quarters of them present only once. The source material was memory CD4+ T cells sorted from blood. These receptors came from a man in his late teens or twenties in good health. The CDR3 runs from the conserved cysteine through the conserved F or W. D genes are given only for firm matches. Clone size is stated in some rows and not others, as once, few, many or a class when expanded.

D gene | J gene | V gene | clone size | CDR3 DNA | CDR3 protein
NA | TRBJ1-6 | TRBV6-5 | many | TGTGCCAGCAGTTACACAGAGTGGGGCTTAAATTCACCCCTCCACTTT | CASSYTEWGLNSPLHF
TRBD2 | TRBJ2-3 | TRBV7-9 | NA | TGTGCCAGCAGCTTACTAGCGGGGAGATCTAGCACAGATACGCAGTATTTT | CASSLLAGRSSTDTQYF
TRBD1 | TRBJ1-1 | TRBV5-1 | NA | TGCGCCAGCAGCCGAGGTACAGGGGACCCTGAAGCTTTCTTT | CASSRGTGDPEAFF
NA | TRBJ2-2 | TRBV11-3 | NA | TGTGCCAGCAGCGACGGATCCTTTTGGGGCACCGGGGAGCTGTTTTTT | CASSDGSFWGTGELFF
TRBD1 | TRBJ1-2 | TRBV28 | NA | TGTGCCAGCAGGACCACCGGGACAGGGTTTTATGGCTACACCTTC | CASRTTGTGFYGYTF
TRBD2 | TRBJ2-5 | TRBV7-3 | NA | TGTGCCAGCAGCAGACTAGCGGGGACACAAGAGACCCAGTACTTC | CASSRLAGTQETQYF
NA | TRBJ2-5 | TRBV10-3 | NA | TGTGCCATCAGTGAGTCCCCAACGGAGACCCAGTACTTC | CAISESPTETQYF
TRBD1 | TRBJ2-7 | TRBV6-5 | few | TGTGCCAGCAGGGGACAGGTTTCATATGGCGAGCAGTACTTC | CASRGQVSYGEQYF
TRBD1 | TRBJ1-5 | TRBV19 | NA | TGTGCCAGTAACTCCGACAGGGTCGATGGTCAGCCCCAGCATTTT | CASNSDRVDGQPQHF
NA | TRBJ1-6 | TRBV30 | NA | TGTGCCTGGAGTGGGGGGACACGTTATAATTCACCCCTCCACTTT | CAWSGGTRYNSPLHF
NA | TRBJ2-5 | TRBV7-2 | NA | TGTGCCAGCAGCCCCCCACTAAGGCTTATAGAGACCCAGTACTTC | CASSPPLRLIETQYF
TRBD1 | TRBJ2-3 | TRBV7-9 | NA | TGTGCCAGCAGCGGTGGCCAGGGACAGGGGTCAGATACGCAGTATTTT | CASSGGQGQGSDTQYF
NA | TRBJ2-7 | TRBV10-3 | NA | TGTGCCATCAGTGAGTCGCCAGGGAACTACTACGAGCAGTACTTC | CAISESPGNYYEQYF
NA | TRBJ1-5 | TRBV19 | once | TGTGCCAGTAGTATCGAGAATGGTGGGGAAAATCAGCCCCAGCATTTT | CASSIENGGENQPQHF
NA | TRBJ1-2 | TRBV19 | NA | TGTGCCTCGAAGCGGGAGGCCCAGGGTTGGAGCTACACCTTC | CASKREAQGWSYTF
NA | TRBJ1-5 | TRBV19 | NA | TGTGCCAGTAGTACCTGGGACAATTTTTTGATGGGTCAGCCCCAGCATTTT | CASSTWDNFLMGQPQHF
NA | TRBJ2-2 | TRBV5-4 | NA | TGTGCCAGCAGCTTGGCGGTGCGGGTCGACACCGGGGAGCTGTTTTTT | CASSLAVRVDTGELFF
NA | TRBJ2-4 | TRBV5-1 | NA | TGCGCCAGCAGCTTGGCTAGGGAAAACATTCAGTACTTC | CASSLARENIQYF
TRBD1 | TRBJ1-2 | TRBV2 | NA | TGTGCCAGCAGTCGCATTACGACAGGGGTCTACGGCTACACCTTC | CASSRITTGVYGYTF
TRBD2 | TRBJ2-1 | TRBV5-1 | once | TGCGCCAGCCAAGCGGGAGAATCCTACAATGAGCAGTTCTTC | CASQAGESYNEQFF
NA | TRBJ1-2 | TRBV19 | once | TGTGCCAGTACCAATGACCCGGGGGGCCAGGTCTACACCTTC | CASTNDPGGQVYTF
NA | TRBJ2-3 | TRBV2 | few | TGTGCCAGCAGTGAGGACACAGATACGCAGTATTTT | CASSEDTDTQYF
NA | TRBJ2-1 | TRBV10-1 | NA | TGCGCCAGCAGTGATTGGGGTGAGCAGTTCTTC | CASSDWGEQFF
NA | TRBJ2-3 | TRBV10-2 | NA | TGCGCCAGCAAACCCAGGGCCACAGATACGCAGTATTTT | CASKPRATDTQYF
NA | TRBJ1-5 | TRBV30 | NA | TGTGCCTGGAGTGCACGGGGACCTTCAAGTCAGCCCCAGCATTTT | CAWSARGPSSQPQHF
NA | TRBJ1-2 | TRBV11-1 | NA | TGTGCCAGCAGACCAGGGCCTAATTATGGCTACACCTTC | CASRPGPNYGYTF
NA | TRBJ1-2 | TRBV28 | NA | TGTGCCAGCAGTCTCCAACATCCCGGGACGACCTATGGCTACACCTTC | CASSLQHPGTTYGYTF
TRBD2 | TRBJ2-7 | TRBV10-3 | NA | TGTGCCATCAGTGGGTTGGCGGGAGTGGAGCAGTACTTC | CAISGLAGVEQYF